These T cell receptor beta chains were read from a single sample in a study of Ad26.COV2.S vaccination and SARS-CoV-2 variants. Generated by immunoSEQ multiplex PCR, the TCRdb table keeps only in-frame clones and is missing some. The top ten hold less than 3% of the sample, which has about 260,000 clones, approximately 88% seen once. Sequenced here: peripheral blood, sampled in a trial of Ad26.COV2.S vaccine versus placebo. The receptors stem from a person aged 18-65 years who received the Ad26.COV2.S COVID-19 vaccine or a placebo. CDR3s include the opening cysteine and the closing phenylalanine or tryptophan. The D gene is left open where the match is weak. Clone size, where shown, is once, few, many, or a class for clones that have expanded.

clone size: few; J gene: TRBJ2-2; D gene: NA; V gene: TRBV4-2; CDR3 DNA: TGTGCCAGCAGCCAAGGAATTGGGGTCGTCGCGAACACCGGGGAGCTGTTTTTT; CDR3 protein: CASSQGIGVVANTGELFF
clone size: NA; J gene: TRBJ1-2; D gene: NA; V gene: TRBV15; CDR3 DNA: TGTGCCACCAGCAGAGATCATGACGTTTATAACTATGGCTACACCTTC; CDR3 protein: CATSRDHDVYNYGYTF
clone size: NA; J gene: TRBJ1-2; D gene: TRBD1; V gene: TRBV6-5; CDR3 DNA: TGTGCCAGCAGCGCCGACAGGGGTAGCTATGGCTACACCTTC; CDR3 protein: CASSADRGSYGYTF
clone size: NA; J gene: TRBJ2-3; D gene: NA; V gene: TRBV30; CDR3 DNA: TGTGCCTGGAGAGACCCGGGGCGAAGCACAGATACGCAGTATTTT; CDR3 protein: CAWRDPGRSTDTQYF
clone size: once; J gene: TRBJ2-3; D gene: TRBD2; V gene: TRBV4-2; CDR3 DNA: TGTGCCAGCAGCCAGGGACTAGCGGGAGTAGGAGGCACAGATACGCAGTATTTT; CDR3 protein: CASSQGLAGVGGTDTQYF
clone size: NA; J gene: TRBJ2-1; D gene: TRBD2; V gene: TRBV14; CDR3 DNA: TGTGCCAGCAGCCAAGATAGGAGGACTAGGGCTACCTACAATGAGCAGTTCTTC; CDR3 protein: CASSQDRRTRATYNEQFF
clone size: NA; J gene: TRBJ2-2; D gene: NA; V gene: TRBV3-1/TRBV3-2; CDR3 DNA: TGTGCCAGCAGCCAAATTTCAGGGAGAAACACCGGGGAGCTGTTTTTT; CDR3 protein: CASSQISGRNTGELFF
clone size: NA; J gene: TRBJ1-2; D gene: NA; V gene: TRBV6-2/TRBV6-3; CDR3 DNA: TGTGCCAGCAGCTCCGACAGTTATGGCTACACCTTC; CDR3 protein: CASSSDSYGYTF
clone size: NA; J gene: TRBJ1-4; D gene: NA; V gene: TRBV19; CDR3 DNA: TGTGCCAGTAGTATTTGGTACAGTGCTGAAAAACTGTTTTTT; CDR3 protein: CASSIWYSAEKLFF
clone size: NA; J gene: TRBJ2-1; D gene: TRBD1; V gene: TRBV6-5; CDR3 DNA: TGTGCCAGCAGTTACTCCGGGACAGAATACAATGAGCAGTTCTTC; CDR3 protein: CASSYSGTEYNEQFF
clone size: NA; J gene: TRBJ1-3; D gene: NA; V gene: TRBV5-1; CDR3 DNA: TGCGCCAGCAGCTTGGGGTTCGGGGGCTCTGGAAACACCATATATTTT; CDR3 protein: CASSLGFGGSGNTIYF
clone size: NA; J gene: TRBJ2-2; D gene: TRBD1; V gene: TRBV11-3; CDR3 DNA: TGTGCCAGCAGCTCCGGGACAGTTAACACCGGGGAGCTGTTTTTT; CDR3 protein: CASSSGTVNTGELFF
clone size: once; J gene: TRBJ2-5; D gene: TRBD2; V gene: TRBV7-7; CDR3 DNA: TGTGCCAGCAGCCCAACTAGCGGGAGTTTAGAGACCCAGTACTTC; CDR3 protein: CASSPTSGSLETQYF
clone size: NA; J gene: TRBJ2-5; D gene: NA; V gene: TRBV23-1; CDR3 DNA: TGCGCCAGCAGTCAGGGCAGTCAAGAGACCCAGTACTTC; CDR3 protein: CASSQGSQETQYF
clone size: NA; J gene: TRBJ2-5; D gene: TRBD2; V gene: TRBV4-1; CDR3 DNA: TGCGCCAGCAGCCAAGATAATAGCGGGAGTAGGAAGACCCAGTACTTC; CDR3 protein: CASSQDNSGSRKTQYF
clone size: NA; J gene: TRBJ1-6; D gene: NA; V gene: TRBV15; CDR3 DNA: TGTGCCACCAGCAGAGAGACCCATGGTGGATATTCACCCCTCCACTTT; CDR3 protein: CATSRETHGGYSPLHF
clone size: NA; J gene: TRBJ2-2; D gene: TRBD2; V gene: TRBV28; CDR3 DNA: TGTGCCAGTCAACTAGCGGGAGGGGTCACCGGGGAGCTGTTTTTT; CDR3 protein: CASQLAGGVTGELFF
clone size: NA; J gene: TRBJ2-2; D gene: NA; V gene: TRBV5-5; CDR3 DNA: TGTGCCAGCAGCTTGTCGGGAACAAACACCGGGGAGCTGTTTTTT; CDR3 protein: CASSLSGTNTGELFF
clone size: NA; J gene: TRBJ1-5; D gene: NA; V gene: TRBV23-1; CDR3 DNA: TGCGCCAGCAGTCAAAGGACTCTCCCCGCTAGCAATCAGCCCCAGCATTTT; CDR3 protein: CASSQRTLPASNQPQHF
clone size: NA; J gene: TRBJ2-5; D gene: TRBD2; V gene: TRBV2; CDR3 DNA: TGTGCCAGCAGTGAAGCCCCAGGACTAGGGCGAGAGACCCAGTACTTC; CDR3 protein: CASSEAPGLGRETQYF
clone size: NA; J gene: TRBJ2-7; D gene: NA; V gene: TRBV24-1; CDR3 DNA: TGTGCCACCAGTGACTCATATCGGGCAGGGATAACTTACGAGCAGTACTTC; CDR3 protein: CATSDSYRAGITYEQYF
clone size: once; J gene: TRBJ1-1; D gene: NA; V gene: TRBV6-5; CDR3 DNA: TGTGCCAGCAGGCCGCCGGGACGGCGTACTGAAGCTTTCTTT; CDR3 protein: CASRPPGRRTEAFF
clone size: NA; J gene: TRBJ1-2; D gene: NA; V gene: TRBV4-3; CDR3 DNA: TGCGCCAGCAGCCAAGAGGGTGTAGGGCTAGCCTATGGCTACACCTTC; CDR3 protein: CASSQEGVGLAYGYTF
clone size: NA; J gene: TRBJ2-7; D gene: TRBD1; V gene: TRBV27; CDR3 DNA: TGTGCCAGCAGTTTATCGGCAGGGGGCCCCTACGAGCAGTACTTC; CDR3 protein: CASSLSAGGPYEQYF
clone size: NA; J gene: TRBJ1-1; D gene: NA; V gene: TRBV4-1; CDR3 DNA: TGCGCCAGCAGCCAAGAGGCCAGGATGAACACTGAAGCTTTCTTT; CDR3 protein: CASSQEARMNTEAFF
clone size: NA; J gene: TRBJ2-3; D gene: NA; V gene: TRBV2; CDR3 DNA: TGTGCCAGCAGCCCCGGAGGCGCAGATACGCAGTATTTT; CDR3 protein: CASSPGGADTQYF
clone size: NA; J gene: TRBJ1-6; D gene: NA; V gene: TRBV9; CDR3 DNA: TGTGCCAGCAATCCCGGCGGTAATTCACCCCTCCACTTT; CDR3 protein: CASNPGGNSPLHF
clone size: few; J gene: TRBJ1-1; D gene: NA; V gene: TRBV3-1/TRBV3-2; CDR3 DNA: TGTGCCAGCAGCCAAGGTGGGGGATGGACTGAAGCTTTCTTT; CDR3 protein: CASSQGGGWTEAFF